What follows are 14 T cell receptor beta chains derived from one specimen sequenced in a study of T cell clones after liver transplantation. Sequencing was performed with immunoSEQ multiplex PCR; in TCRdb, only in-frame clones are kept and a portion is missing. The sample has around 110,000 clones; approximately 90% are singletons. This specimen consisted of CD4+ T cells from blood, obtained 12 months after liver transplant. The source is a human patient who received a liver transplant. Some T cells may be transferred from the graft donor.

The CDR3 protein is CASRGPGQLLEQYF. Here the CDR3 DNA reads TGTGCCAGCAGGGGACCGGGACAGCTTCTCGAGCAGTACTTC. The chain couples TRBV28 to TRBJ2-7, with 7 bases matching TRBD1. The germline V gene has CDR1 MDHEN and CDR2 SYDVKM. V dropped 6 bases and J dropped 6; count of bases not matched to a gene: 11. The CDR3 is made up of 14 amino acids.

The rearrangement joins TRBV18 to TRBJ1-2; no clear D gene. The CDR3 length is 17 residues. V lost 2 bases to trimming and J lost 0 bases, with 16 bases between them. Germline V CDR1 and CDR2: KGHSH, LQKENI. This chain's CDR3 is CASSPRAEPVTNYGYTF. DNA for the CDR3: TGTGCCAGCTCACCAAGGGCAGAACCAGTGACTAACTATGGCTACACCTTC.

The CDR3 bases are TGCGCCAGCAGCCGAGGGACTAGCGGGAGCACAGATACGCAGTATTTT. The encoded protein is CASSRGTSGSTDTQYF. This chain connects TRBV4-3 to TRBJ2-3; 12 bases align to TRBD2. Per the germline V gene, CDR1 is LGHNA and CDR2 is YSLEER. V shed 4 bases and J 0 bases; nucleotides not matched to a gene: 2. The CDR3 sequence is 16 residues long.

This clone counts as medium-sized. This chain joins TRBV2 and TRBJ1-2, with TRBD1 as a possible D gene (6 bases). The CDR3 consists of 12 residues. Germline V gene data show CDR1 as SNHLY and CDR2 as FYNNEI. Trimming took off 8 bases at V and 6 bases at J, with 13 bases between the two ends. In DNA form, the CDR3 reads TGTGCCAGCTCACGGAACAGGGATGGCTACACCTTC. It translates to CASSRNRDGYTF.

J is TRBJ2-7 and V is TRBV18; 9 bases fit TRBD1. The germline V gene has CDR1 KGHSH and CDR2 LQKENI. This CDR3 is built from 15 residues. V was pared by 2 bases and J by 6 bases, with 8 bases of the junction left unmatched. The CDR3 sequence is CASSPSRDRVGEQYF. Here the CDR3 DNA reads TGTGCCAGCTCACCAAGCCGGGACAGGGTGGGCGAGCAGTACTTC.

The rearrangement links TRBV5-1 to TRBJ2-1; 7 nucleotides line up with TRBD2. The CDR3 is 12 residues long. CDR1 is SGHRS, CDR2 YFSETQ, per germline. J gave up 9 bases and V 3 bases, and 3 bases lay outside the gene matches. The CDR3 region has the DNA TGCGCCAGCAGCTGGGAGGGTAGTGAGCAGTTCTTC. The encoded protein is CASSWEGSEQFF.

V is TRBV19 and J is TRBJ2-7, with 7 positions matching TRBD2. Germline-derived CDR1 and CDR2 are LNHDA and SQIVND (reference sequence). Germline trimming cut 5 bases from V and 4 bases from J; bases unmatched to any gene: 5. The length of the CDR3 is 13 residues. The CDR3, as DNA: TGTGCCAGTAGTCCGGGGGGTTGGTACGAGCAGTACTTC. Translated, it gives CASSPGGWYEQYF.

The genes are TRBV15 and TRBJ2-5; D is unresolved. Germline CDR1 LNHNV, CDR2 YYDKDF (reference sequence). Trimming took 0 bases from V and 5 from J, leaving 16 bases between them. The CDR3 totals 16 residues. CDR3 in DNA: TGTGCCACCAGCAGAGAACTACCTCGTGCCGGGGAGACCCAGTACTTC. Its translation: CATSRELPRAGETQYF.

The chain is built from TRBV30 and TRBJ1-5; D possibly corresponds to TRBD1 (6 bases). The CDR3 has 14 residues. The germline gives CDR1 GTSNPN, CDR2 SVGIG (reference sequence). Trimming took 5 bases from V and 0 from J, leaving 11 bases between them. Here the CDR3 DNA reads TGTGCCTGGTCCTCGGGACATAGCAATCAGCCCCAGCATTTT. Its protein is CAWSSGHSNQPQHF. The entire variable domain, with the rest obtained from reference TRBV30 and TRBJ1-5, is as follows: SQTIHQWPATLVQPVGSPLSLECTVEGTSNPNLYWYRQAAGRGLQLLFYSVGIGQISSEVPQNLSASRPQDRQFILSSKKLLLSDSGFYLCAWSSGHSNQPQHFGDGTRLSIL.

The V call is TRBV25-1, the J call TRBJ2-3; D possibly corresponds to TRBD1 (7 bases). The CDR3 runs 15 residues. V lost 7 bases to trimming and J lost 5 bases, with 19 bases between them. CDR1 MGHDK and CDR2 SYGVNS come from the germline V gene. The CDR3 nucleotides are TGTGCCAGCACCCCGACAGGGAGTAGCGGAGATACGCAGTATTTT. Amino acids: CASTPTGSSGDTQYF.

The chain carries TRBV6-1 and TRBJ1-2, with 8 bases that match TRBD1. Germline V CDR1 and CDR2: MNHNS, SASEGT. The V and J ends lost 3 bases and 0 bases, in that order; junction bases with no gene match: 9. This CDR3 is 17 amino acids long. Here the CDR3 DNA reads TGTGCCAGCAGTGATAGGGGCAGGGGGCCTCCTAACTATGGCTACACCTTC. It codes for CASSDRGRGPPNYGYTF.

Notes on this clone: The germline gene is not matched at one end of the junction; a read error may be the cause. The rearrangement links TRBV7-7 to TRBJ2-5; TRBD2 agrees at 14 bases. CDR3 length: 17 residues. Germline V gives CDR1 SSHAT, CDR2 FNYEAQ (reference sequence). The CDR3 nucleotides read TGTGCTAGCAGCCCCGGGACTAGCGGGAGTATTAGGGAGACCCAGTACTTC. Residues: CASSPGTSGSIRETQYF.

This clone was seen once. The chain couples TRBV2 to TRBJ2-3; 9 bases agree with TRBD2. CDR1 SNHLY and CDR2 FYNNEI come from the germline V gene. The junction had 11 bases not matched to a gene; V was cut back by 10 bases and J by 9 bases. The CDR3 runs to 13 residues. CDR3: CATEGVAGDTQYF. The CDR3 nucleotides read TGTGCCACCGAGGGGGTAGCGGGAGACACGCAGTATTTT.

This clone was detected only a few times. This chain uses TRBV5-4 with TRBJ2-4; D is possibly TRBD1 (6 bases). There are 14 residues in the CDR3. Germline CDR1 is SGHNT and CDR2 is YYREEE (reference sequence). The V gene lost 4 bases and the J gene lost 6 bases, with 14 bases spanning the gap. The CDR3 DNA follows: TGTGCCAGCAGCCCACAGGGATCCCGAAACATTCAGTACTTC. It is translated as CASSPQGSRNIQYF.